This T cell receptor beta chain emerged from a study of T cell responses to AZD1222 COVID-19 vaccine. Data came from immunoSEQ multiplex PCR; TCRdb stores just in-frame clones and leaves some out. The table includes 150,000 or so clones, roughly 88% detected once. In germline, CDR1 is SGDLS, CDR2 YYNGEE. This CDR3 comprises 16 residues. Trimming left V 6 bases short and J 4 bases short, with 19 bases between. J is TRBJ2-2 and V is TRBV9, with D perhaps assigned TRBD1 or TRBD2 (7 bases each). The clonotype originates from an adult in good health. The specimen comprised peripheral blood, sampled on day 0 of AZD1222 vaccination. The CDR3 sequence is CASNPGGAGVTGELFF. The CDR3 region has the DNA TGTGCCAGCAACCCAGGGGGGGCGGGAGTCACCGGGGAGCTGTTTTTT.